These 7 T cell receptor beta chains share one sample of origin, sequenced in a study of blood T cell repertoires in COVID-19. Sequencing used immunoSEQ multiplex PCR; TCRdb keeps in-frame clones, though not all of them. This repertoire shows roughly 41,000 clones, around 81% found once; its top ten account for approximately 40%. The sequenced material came from peripheral blood. These receptors came from a woman over 75 with acute or convalescent COVID-19.

V is TRBV3-1 (or the pseudogene TRBV3-2) and J is TRBJ1-2; 7 positions match TRBD1. With V trimmed by 5 bases and J by 2 bases, 5 bases remained unmatched. CDR1 and CDR2 (germline): LGHDT, YNNKEL (reference sequence). CDR3 length: 14 residues. Here the CDR3 DNA reads TGTGCCAGCAGCGGGGACAGCGCGAACTATGGCTACACCTTC. This codes for CASSGDSANYGYTF.

The chain employs TRBV7-2 and TRBJ1-4; D not certain. CDR1 SGHTA and CDR2 FQGNSA come from the germline V gene. CDR3 length: 15 residues. V gave up 2 bases and J gave up 7 bases, with 14 bases separating them. CDR3 loop: CASSLTTDQFEKLFF. The CDR3, as DNA: TGTGCCAGCAGCTTAACAACAGACCAGTTTGAAAAACTGTTTTTT.

The chain uses TRBV6-5 and TRBJ1-5; no clear D gene. Germline loops: CDR1 MNHEY, CDR2 SVGAGI. The CDR3 consists of 15 residues. V lost 4 bases and J lost 4, with 14 bases in between. The CDR3 DNA sequence: TGTGCCAGCAGTTTGCGCCCGGCGGGGAATCAGCCCCAGCATTTT. Amino acids: CASSLRPAGNQPQHF.

This clone was seen a few times. The chain recombines TRBV29-1 with TRBJ1-1, with a tentative D call TRBD1 (5 bases). The germline V and J ends were trimmed by 3 bases and 5 bases, with 19 bases remaining between them. Germline V gene lookup returns CDR1 SQVTM and CDR2 ANQGSEA. The CDR3 runs 15 residues. CDR3 loop: CSVDPGRSGGTEAFF. The DNA of the CDR3 is TGCAGCGTTGATCCTGGACGGTCGGGGGGGACTGAAGCTTTCTTT.

The chain links TRBV18 to TRBJ2-2; TRBD1 agrees at 11 bases. Germline V gene sequence: CDR1 KGHSH, CDR2 LQKENI. The J segment lost 7 bases and the V segment lost 5 bases, leaving 9 bases of the junction unmatched. The length of the CDR3 is 16 residues. The CDR3 here is CASSDSGQGAIGELFF. For the CDR3, the DNA is TGTGCCAGCTCAGACTCAGGACAGGGGGCGATCGGGGAGCTGTTTTTT.

The chain is built from TRBV5-6 and TRBJ1-5; D perhaps matches TRBD1 (5 bases). The CDR3 has 15 amino acids. Trimming pared 2 bases from V and 2 bases from J, leaving 11 bases between. The V gene's germline CDR1 is SGHDT and CDR2 YYEEEE. The CDR3 protein is CASSLRGRGNQPQHF. CDR3 DNA sequence: TGTGCCAGCAGCTTAAGGGGCAGAGGCAATCAGCCCCAGCATTTT. The complete variable domain, with remaining parts taken from reference TRBV5-6 and TRBJ1-5, reads DAGVTQSPTHLIKTRGQQVTLRCSPKSGHDTVSWYQQALGQGPQFIFQYYEEEERQRGNFPDRFSGHQFPNYSSELNVNALLLGDSALYLCASSLRGRGNQPQHFGDGTRLSIL.

The chain recombines TRBV12-2 with TRBJ1-1. TRBV12-2 is flagged as a pseudogene. The CDR3 extends over 15 amino acids. The CDR3 DNA reads TGTGCAAGTCGCTTAAGGCGGCTCAGAAACACTGAAGCTTTCTTT. This codes for CASRLRRLRNTEAFF.